The sequence of this T cell receptor beta chain was determined in a study of CD8 T cells in Susac syndrome. High-throughput TCR beta sequencing covered peripheral CD8+ and CD4+ T cells. While CD8+ and CD4+ T cells were isolated negatively, TEMRA cells were enriched by FACS. Comment on this clonotype: The antigen remains unidentified.

The authors reverse transcribed about 0.5 to 1 ug RNA with random hexamers. It was immunoSEQ multiplex PCR that amplified TCR beta CDR3 across 54 Vbeta and 13 Jbeta. TCRdb reprocessed the immunoSEQ multiplex PCR reads with MiXCR, giving one entry per CDR3 protein. The sample yields roughly 120,000 distinct CDR3 sequences, around 94% seen once. The CDR3 is 14 amino acids. V lost 5 bases to trimming and J lost 4 bases; unmatched junction nucleotides: 7. Germline V lookup: CDR1 SGHVS, CDR2 FNYEAQ. Study results and limitations: The study acknowledged a relatively small number of individuals in its TCR sequencing and HLA analysis.

V gene TRBV7-6 combines with J gene TRBJ2-7; 8 bases are a match to TRBD2. The source of this sequence is a human donor in good health. Material for sequencing was CD4+ T cells from PBMCs. The CDR3 is CASSRSGSLYEQYF. CDR3 DNA: TGTGCCAGCAGCCGAAGCGGGAGTCTATACGAGCAGTACTTC.